This T cell receptor (beta chain) derives from a study of tumor-infiltrating lymphocytes in oesophageal squamous cell carcinoma. This CDR3 comprises 13 residues. CDR1 is SGHTA and CDR2 is FQGNSA in the germline V gene. V lost 5 bases to trimming and J lost 6 bases, with 11 bases between them. TCRdb itself ran the PCR reads through MiXCR, one entry per CDR3 protein. The sample has about 21,000 distinct CDR3 sequences; more than 30% are singletons. The rearrangement joins TRBV7-2 to TRBJ1-5; no firm D call. This clonotype was sampled from a male donor with esophageal squamous cell carcinoma. The sample comprised esophageal tumor tissue. CDR3 sequence: CASSPEASQPQHF. In DNA, the CDR3 is TGTGCCAGCAGCCCGGAAGCAAGTCAGCCCCAGCATTTT.